This paragraph reports one T cell receptor beta chain. This clonotype was detected ten times or more. This receptor's antigen is unknown. No much larger clonotype is one base removed from it; base qualities were not supplied. This sample is part of a study of regulatory T cells in long-lasting Graves disease (dated by TCRdb to about 2021). At the level of the whole study: In the newly diagnosed Graves' disease group, patients had been taking antithyroid drugs for less than 3 months. Patients with persistent Graves' disease were compared with patients with newly diagnosed Graves' disease using TCR sequencing and RNA sequencing of peripheral blood. The study was conducted in China and was registered as a clinical trial. TCR sequencing covered 13 persistent and 20 or so newly diagnosed Graves' disease patients, around 35 samples in total.

Overall study outcomes, separate from this receptor: Persistent Graves' disease patients showed lower TCR Shannon entropy and fewer highly expanded clones than newly diagnosed patients, suggesting clonal expansion. Persistent patients shared more public clonotypes among themselves (roughly 2,700) than newly diagnosed patients did (about 970). Only the TCR beta chain was sequenced and analyzed. As a limitation, the authors acknowledged that the small sample size may reduce accuracy. Only peripheral blood was studied, because thyroid tissue, the primary lesion, was inaccessible. TRBV28, TRBJ1-2 and TRBJ2-5 were preferentially used in persistent disease, while TRBV20-1 and TRBJ2-1 were favored in newly diagnosed disease.

The library came from multiplex PCR. Sequencing instrument: Illumina HiSeq 4000. iRepertoire HTBI primers and Arm-PCR amplification of CDR3 regions were used to construct TCR beta libraries. Before sequencing, the PCR products underwent gel purification. Under the source paper's analysis protocol: Gene usage analysis of CDR3 amino acid clonotypes relied on the roughly 60 TRBV and about 13 TRBJ segments identified across samples. COPE and FqMerger were used to merge filtered high-quality paired reads into contigs. BLAST was used to align contigs to IMGT TRBV, TRBD and TRBJ reference genes, with CDR3 defined following IMGT. Any clonotype with a frequency above 0.1% was counted as a highly expanded clone. Repertoire diversity was measured by Shannon entropy, and V-J evenness by the Gini coefficient. A clonotype was considered public if more than one individual shared it. The public reads were quality trimmed at Q25 with fastp and then assembled into clones with MiXCR by TCRdb, keeping productive beta chains. Rows are unified per CDR3 protein, each entry keeping the most common DNA and genes. TCRdb's processing, not the authors' own work, is the source of the V and J calls. The sample table contains fewer than 350,000 distinct CDR3 sequences; only one count was recorded for roughly 18% of them. The ten largest clones represent about two fifths of the sample.

Per the publication, the time point label means: newly diagnosed GD, antithyroid drugs for less than 3 months. For both TCR sequencing and RNA sequencing, RNA was extracted from PBMCs in TRIzol. The diagnosis of Graves' disease was made according to American Thyroid Association guidelines. The patients came from an endocrinology department in Xi'an, China. From each patient, approximately 9.9 milliliters of peripheral blood was collected into an EDTA anticoagulant tube. Ficoll Paque Plus density gradient separation was used to isolate PBMCs, and no additional T cell sorting was done. An Agilent 2100 Bioanalyzer and agarose gel were used to assess RNA quality, and a NanoDrop 2000 was used to measure RNA concentration. V ends up 0 bases short and J 3 bases short, with an unmatched junction base count of 7. Sequences SGHRS (CDR1) and YFSETQ (CDR2) are obtained from the germline V gene. The CDR3 holds 17 amino acids from the cysteine to the phenylalanine. The CDR3 DNA has 51 bases and is translated from base 1.

The receptor was derived from a female donor with Graves disease. This specimen was peripheral blood mononuclear cells (PBMCs), taken at new diagnosis, from a patient treated with antithyroid drugs. The receptor chain draws on TRBV5-1 and TRBJ2-1, with TRBD2 matching 9 junction bases. CDR3 sequence: CASSLGALAGIYNEQFF. The DNA sequence is as follows: TGCGCCAGCAGCTTGGGAGCACTAGCGGGCATCTACAATGAGCAGTTCTTC.